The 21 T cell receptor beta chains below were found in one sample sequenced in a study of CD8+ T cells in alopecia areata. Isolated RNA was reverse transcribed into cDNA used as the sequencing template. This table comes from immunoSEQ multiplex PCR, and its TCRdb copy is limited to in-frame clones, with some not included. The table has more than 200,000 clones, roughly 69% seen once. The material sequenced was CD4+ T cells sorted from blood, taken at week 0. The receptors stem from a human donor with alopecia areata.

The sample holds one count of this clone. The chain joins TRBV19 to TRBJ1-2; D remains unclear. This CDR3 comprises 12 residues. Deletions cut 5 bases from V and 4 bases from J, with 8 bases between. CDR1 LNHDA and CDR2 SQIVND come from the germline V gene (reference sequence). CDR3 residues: CASSEHSYGYTF. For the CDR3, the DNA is TGTGCCAGTAGTGAGCACAGCTATGGCTACACCTTC.

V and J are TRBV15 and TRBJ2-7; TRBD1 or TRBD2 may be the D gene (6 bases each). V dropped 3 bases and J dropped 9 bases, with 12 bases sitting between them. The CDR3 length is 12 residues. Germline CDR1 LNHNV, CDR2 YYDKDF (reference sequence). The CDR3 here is CATSRAGQWQYF. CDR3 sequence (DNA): TGTGCCACCAGCAGGGCGGGACAATGGCAGTACTTC.

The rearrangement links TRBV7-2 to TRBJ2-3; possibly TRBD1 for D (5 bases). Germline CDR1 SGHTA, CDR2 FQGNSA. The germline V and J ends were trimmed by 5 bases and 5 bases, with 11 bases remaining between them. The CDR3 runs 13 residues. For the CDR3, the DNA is TGTGCCAGCAGCCTCCGGACACTAGATACGCAGTATTTT. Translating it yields CASSLRTLDTQYF.

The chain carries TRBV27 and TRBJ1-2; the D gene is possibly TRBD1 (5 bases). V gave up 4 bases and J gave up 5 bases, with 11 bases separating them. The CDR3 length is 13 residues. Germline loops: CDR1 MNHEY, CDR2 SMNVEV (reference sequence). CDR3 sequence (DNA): TGTGCCAGCAGTTACCAGGGTAGATATGGCTACACCTTC. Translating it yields CASSYQGRYGYTF.

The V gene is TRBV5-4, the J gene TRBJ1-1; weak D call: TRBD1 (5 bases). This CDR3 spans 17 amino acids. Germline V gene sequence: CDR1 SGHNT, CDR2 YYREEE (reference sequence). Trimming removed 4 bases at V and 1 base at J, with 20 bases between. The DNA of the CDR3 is TGTGCCAGCAGCCCCCCTGACGGGGCTCGGGCGAACACTGAAGCTTTCTTT. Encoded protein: CASSPPDGARANTEAFF. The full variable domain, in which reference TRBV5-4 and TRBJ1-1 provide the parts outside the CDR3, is ETGVTQSPTHLIKTRGQQVTLRCSSQSGHNTVSWYQQALGQGPQFIFQYYREEENGRGNFPPRFSGLQFPNYSSELNVNALELDDSALYLCASSPPDGARANTEAFFGQGTRLTVV.

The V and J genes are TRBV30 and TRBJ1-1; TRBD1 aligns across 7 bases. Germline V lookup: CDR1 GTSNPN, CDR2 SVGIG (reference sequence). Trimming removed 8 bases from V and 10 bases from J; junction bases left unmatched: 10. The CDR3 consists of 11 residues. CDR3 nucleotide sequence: TGTGCCACCGCCCGAACAGGGGCAGCTTTCTTT. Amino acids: CATARTGAAFF.

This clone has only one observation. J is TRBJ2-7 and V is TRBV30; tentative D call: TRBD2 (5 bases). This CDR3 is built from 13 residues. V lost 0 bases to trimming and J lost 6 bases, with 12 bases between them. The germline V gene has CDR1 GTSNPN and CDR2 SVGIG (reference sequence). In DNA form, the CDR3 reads TGTGCCTGGAGTGTAGCGGTAGGAGGCGAGCAGTACTTC. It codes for CAWSVAVGGEQYF. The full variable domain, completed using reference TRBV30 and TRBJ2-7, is SQTIHQWPATLVQPVGSPLSLECTVEGTSNPNLYWYRQAAGRGLQLLFYSVGIGQISSEVPQNLSASRPQDRQFILSSKKLLLSDSGFYLCAWSVAVGGEQYFGPGTRLTVT.

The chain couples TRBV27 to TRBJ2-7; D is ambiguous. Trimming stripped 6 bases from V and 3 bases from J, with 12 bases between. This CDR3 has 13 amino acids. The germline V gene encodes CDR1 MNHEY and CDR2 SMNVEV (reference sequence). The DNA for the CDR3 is TGTGCCAGCAGAGGGTTTCAGAACTACGAGCAGTACTTC. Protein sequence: CASRGFQNYEQYF.

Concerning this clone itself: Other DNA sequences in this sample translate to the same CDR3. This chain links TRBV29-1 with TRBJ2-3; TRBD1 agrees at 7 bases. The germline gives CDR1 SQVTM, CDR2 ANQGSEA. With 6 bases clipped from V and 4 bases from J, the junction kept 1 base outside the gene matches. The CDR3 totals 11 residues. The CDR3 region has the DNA TGCAGCGTCACAGGGGCAGATACGCAGTATTTT. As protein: CSVTGADTQYF.

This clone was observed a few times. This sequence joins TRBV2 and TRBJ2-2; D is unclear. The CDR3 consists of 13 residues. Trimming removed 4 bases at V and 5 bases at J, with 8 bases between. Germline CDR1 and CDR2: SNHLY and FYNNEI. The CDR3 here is CASSVFSTGELFF. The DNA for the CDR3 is TGTGCCAGCAGTGTATTCAGTACCGGGGAGCTGTTTTTT.

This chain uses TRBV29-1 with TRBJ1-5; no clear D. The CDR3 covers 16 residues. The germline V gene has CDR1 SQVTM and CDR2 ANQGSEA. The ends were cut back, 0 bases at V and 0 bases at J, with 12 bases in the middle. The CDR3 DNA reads TGCAGCGTTGAAGATTTCGGGCCGAATAGCAATCAGCCCCAGCATTTT. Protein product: CSVEDFGPNSNQPQHF.

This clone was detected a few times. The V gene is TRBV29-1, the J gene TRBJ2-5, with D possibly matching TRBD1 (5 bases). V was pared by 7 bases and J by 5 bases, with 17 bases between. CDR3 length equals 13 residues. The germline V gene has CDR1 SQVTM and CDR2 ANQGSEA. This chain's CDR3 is CSASGHSGETQYF. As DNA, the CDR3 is TGCAGCGCCTCAGGGCATTCCGGGGAGACCCAGTACTTC.

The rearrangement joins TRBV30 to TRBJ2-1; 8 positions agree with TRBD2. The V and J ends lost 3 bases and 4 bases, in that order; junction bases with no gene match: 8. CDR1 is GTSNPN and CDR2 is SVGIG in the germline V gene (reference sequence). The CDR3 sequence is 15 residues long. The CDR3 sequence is CAWRPIAGSYNEQFF. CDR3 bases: TGTGCCTGGAGGCCTATAGCGGGGTCTTACAATGAGCAGTTCTTC.

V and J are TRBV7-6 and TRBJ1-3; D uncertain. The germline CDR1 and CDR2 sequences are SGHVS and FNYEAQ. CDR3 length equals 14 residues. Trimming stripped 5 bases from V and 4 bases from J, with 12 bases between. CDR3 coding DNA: TGTGCCAGCAGCCCGGACCTTGAAGGAAACACCATATATTTT. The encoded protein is CASSPDLEGNTIYF.

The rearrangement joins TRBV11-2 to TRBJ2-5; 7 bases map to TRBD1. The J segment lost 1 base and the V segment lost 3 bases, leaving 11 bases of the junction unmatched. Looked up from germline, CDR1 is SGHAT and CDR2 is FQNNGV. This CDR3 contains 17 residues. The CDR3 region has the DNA TGTGCCAGCAGCTTCGGCCTACTTCGGGACAGCCAAGAGACCCAGTACTTC. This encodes CASSFGLLRDSQETQYF.

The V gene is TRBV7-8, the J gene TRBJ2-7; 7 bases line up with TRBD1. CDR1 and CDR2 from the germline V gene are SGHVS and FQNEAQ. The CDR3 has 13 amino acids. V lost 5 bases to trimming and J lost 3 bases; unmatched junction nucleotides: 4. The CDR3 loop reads CASSPRQGYEQYF. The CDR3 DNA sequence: TGTGCCAGCAGCCCCCGACAGGGCTACGAGCAGTACTTC.

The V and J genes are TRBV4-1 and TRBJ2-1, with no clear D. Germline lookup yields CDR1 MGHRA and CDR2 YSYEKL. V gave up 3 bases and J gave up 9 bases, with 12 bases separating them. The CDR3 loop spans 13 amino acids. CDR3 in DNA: TGCGCCAGCAGCCAGGCGGAAGGCGGTGAGCAGTTCTTC. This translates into CASSQAEGGEQFF.

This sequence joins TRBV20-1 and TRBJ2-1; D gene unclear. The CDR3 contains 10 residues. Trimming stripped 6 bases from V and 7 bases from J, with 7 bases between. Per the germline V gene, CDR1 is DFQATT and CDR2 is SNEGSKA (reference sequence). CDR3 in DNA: TGCAGTGCCATCGGTAATGAGCAGTTCTTC. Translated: CSAIGNEQFF.

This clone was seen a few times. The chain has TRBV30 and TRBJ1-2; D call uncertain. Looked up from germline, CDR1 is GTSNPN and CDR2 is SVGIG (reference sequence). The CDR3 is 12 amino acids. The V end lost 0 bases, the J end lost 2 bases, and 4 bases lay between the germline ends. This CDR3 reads CAWSVKNYGYTF. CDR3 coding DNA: TGTGCCTGGAGTGTCAAGAACTATGGCTACACCTTC. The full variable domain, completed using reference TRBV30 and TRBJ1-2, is SQTIHQWPATLVQPVGSPLSLECTVEGTSNPNLYWYRQAAGRGLQLLFYSVGIGQISSEVPQNLSASRPQDRQFILSSKKLLLSDSGFYLCAWSVKNYGYTFGSGTRLTVV.

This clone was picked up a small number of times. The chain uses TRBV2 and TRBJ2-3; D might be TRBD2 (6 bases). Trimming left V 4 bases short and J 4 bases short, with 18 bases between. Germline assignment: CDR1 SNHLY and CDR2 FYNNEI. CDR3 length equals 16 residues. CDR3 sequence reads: CASSARRRPGADTQYF. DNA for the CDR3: TGTGCCAGCAGTGCTCGACGTCGGCCGGGGGCAGATACGCAGTATTTT.

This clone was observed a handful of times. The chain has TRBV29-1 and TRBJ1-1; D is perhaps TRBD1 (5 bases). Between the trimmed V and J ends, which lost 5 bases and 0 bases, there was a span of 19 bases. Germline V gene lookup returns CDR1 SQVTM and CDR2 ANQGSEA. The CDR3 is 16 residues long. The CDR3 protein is CSVRVGARIMNTEAFF. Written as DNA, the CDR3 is TGCAGCGTTCGGGTAGGGGCTAGGATCATGAACACTGAAGCTTTCTTT.